What follows are 19 T cell receptor beta chains derived from one specimen sequenced in a study of cytomegalovirus exposure and HLA in healthy donors. PCR involved 60 Vbeta and 13 Jbeta primers. Profiling relied on immunoSEQ multiplex PCR, and the TCRdb table lists in-frame clones only, not all of them. The sample has 150,000 to 200,000 clones, roughly 85% seen once. The source material was PBMCs. These receptors were obtained from a woman aged 45-65 years in good health and CMV-seronegative.

The chain links TRBV2 to TRBJ2-7; 7 bases align to TRBD1. The CDR3 runs 15 residues. The ends lost 7 bases at V and 5 bases at J; junction bases unmatched: 14. The germline V gene has CDR1 SNHLY and CDR2 FYNNEI. The CDR3 DNA sequence: TGTGCCAGCAAAACCGGACAGGCGAGTTTCCACGAGCAGTACTTC. Its protein is CASKTGQASFHEQYF.

The V gene is TRBV6-5, the J gene TRBJ2-1, with D possibly matching TRBD2 (6 bases). CDR1 and CDR2 from the germline V gene are MNHEY and SVGAGI. The CDR3 has 15 amino acids. Trimming pared 0 bases from V and 4 bases from J, leaving 10 bases between. The CDR3 nucleotides read TGTGCCAGCAGTTACTCCCGGGGGACTTACAATGAGCAGTTCTTC. It encodes CASSYSRGTYNEQFF.

V and J are TRBV27 and TRBJ1-4; a weak D match, TRBD1 (6 bases). Germline V gives CDR1 MNHEY, CDR2 SMNVEV (reference sequence). Deletions cut 6 bases from V and 6 bases from J, with 23 bases between. This CDR3 region has 17 residues. CDR3 loop: CASSALGGRGNDEKLFF. CDR3 coding DNA: TGTGCCAGCAGCGCTTTAGGGGGTAGAGGGAATGATGAAAAACTGTTTTTT.

V is TRBV11-2 and J is TRBJ1-2; maybe TRBD1 (6 bases). The V end was cut by 6 bases, the J end by 2 bases, with 10 bases between. The CDR3 sequence is 13 residues long. Per germline, CDR1 SGHAT and CDR2 FQNNGV. CDR3 region: CASSPDRNYGYTF. CDR3 nucleotide sequence: TGTGCCAGCAGTCCCGACAGGAACTATGGCTACACCTTC. The entire variable domain, with the rest obtained from reference TRBV11-2 and TRBJ1-2, is as follows: EAGVAQSPRYKIIEKRQSVAFWCNPISGHATLYWYQQILGQGPKLLIQFQNNGVVDDSQLPKDRFSAERLKGVDSTLKIQPAKLEDSAVYLCASSPDRNYGYTFGSGTRLTVV.

The J gene is TRBJ1-5, the V gene TRBV4-3, with 11 bases that match TRBD1. Germline V gene lookup returns CDR1 LGHNA and CDR2 YSLEER. The CDR3 runs to 15 residues. The ends lost 0 bases at V and 6 bases at J; junction bases unmatched: 1. CDR3 coding DNA: TGCGCCAGCAGCCAAGATGGGACAGGGGGTCAGCCCCAGCATTTT. Amino acid sequence: CASSQDGTGGQPQHF.

V usage is TRBV4-1 and J usage is TRBJ2-7, with 8 bases matching TRBD1. CDR1 is MGHRA and CDR2 is YSYEKL in the germline V gene. This CDR3 contains 18 residues. The V segment lost 2 bases and the J segment 0 bases; nucleotides outside the gene matches: 12. CDR3 residues: CASSQTLVRGPSSYEQYF. Written as DNA, the CDR3 is TGCGCCAGCAGCCAAACACTCGTCAGGGGGCCAAGCTCCTACGAGCAGTACTTC.

The gene calls are TRBV5-1 and TRBJ2-3, with D tentatively TRBD2 (5 bases). CDR3 length equals 16 residues. In germline, CDR1 is SGHRS, CDR2 YFSETQ. V was trimmed by 1 base and J by 7 bases, leaving 19 bases between them. The CDR3 sequence is CASSLLQRAEDHTQYF. The CDR3 DNA sequence: TGCGCCAGCAGCTTGTTGCAAAGGGCGGAGGATCATACGCAGTATTTT.

V is TRBV7-2 and J is TRBJ2-1, with D possibly being TRBD2 (6 bases). V was pared by 1 base and J by 7 bases, with 14 bases between. This CDR3 is 15 amino acids long. The V gene's germline CDR1 is SGHTA and CDR2 FQGNSA. The chain's CDR3 is CASSLGGHGGNEQFF. DNA for the CDR3: TGTGCCAGCAGCTTAGGCGGACACGGAGGGAATGAGCAGTTCTTC.

The genes are TRBV19 and TRBJ2-1, with D possibly matching TRBD2 (6 bases). Trimming cost V 9 bases and J 8 bases, with 17 bases left between them. Germline V CDR1 and CDR2: LNHDA, SQIVND (reference sequence). CDR3 length equals 13 residues. The chain's CDR3 is CASRRGGKDEQFF. CDR3 sequence (DNA): TGTGCCAGCCGAAGGGGCGGGAAGGATGAGCAGTTCTTC.

This clone was picked up one time. The chain combines TRBV19 with TRBJ1-5; D call uncertain. Germline CDR1 is LNHDA and CDR2 is SQIVND (reference sequence). V shed 2 bases and J shed 7 bases, with 12 bases lying between them. CDR3 length equals 14 residues. The CDR3 coding sequence is TGTGCCAGTAGTATATCCGGGGTGAGACAGCCCCAGCATTTT. Translated: CASSISGVRQPQHF.

This chain joins TRBV13 and TRBJ2-5, with 7 bases lining up with TRBD2. The end of the DNA aligns better with TRBJ2-7, so the J call may be wrong. The CDR3 covers 14 residues. Germline CDR1 reads PRHDT; CDR2 reads FYEKMQ (reference sequence). CDR3 in DNA: TGTGCCAGCAGCTTTTCGGCTAGCGGTTACGAGCAGTACTTC. It codes for CASSFSASGYEQYF.

The CDR3: CASSQWRGTSGTYNEQFF. DNA for the CDR3: TGCGCCAGCAGCCAATGGCGGGGGACTAGCGGGACTTACAATGAGCAGTTCTTC. The rearrangement uses TRBV4-3 and TRBJ2-1, with 13 bases fitting TRBD2. The CDR3 is 18 residues long. Germline V CDR1 and CDR2: LGHNA, YSLEER. With V trimmed by 2 bases and J by 4 bases, 8 bases remained unmatched.

This chain uses TRBV29-1 with TRBJ1-2; 8 positions agree with TRBD1. Trimming cost V 6 bases and J 2 bases; bases outside gene matches: 5. The CDR3 length is 13 residues. Germline V gene lookup returns CDR1 SQVTM and CDR2 ANQGSEA. CDR3 amino acids: CSVYQGANYGYTF. In nucleotides, the CDR3 is TGCAGCGTATATCAGGGGGCCAACTATGGCTACACCTTC.

The gene calls are TRBV18 and TRBJ2-7; 11 bases align to TRBD1. The CDR3 has 14 residues. J lost 2 bases, V lost 3 bases, and 0 bases had no gene match. Germline V gene sequence: CDR1 KGHSH, CDR2 LQKENI. CDR3 sequence reads: CASSPGQGAYEQYF. CDR3 coding DNA: TGTGCCAGCTCACCGGGACAGGGGGCCTACGAGCAGTACTTC.

This chain links TRBV4-2 with TRBJ1-1; unclear D gene. V gave up 1 base and J gave up 3 bases, with 9 bases separating them. This CDR3 comprises 14 residues. CDR1 and CDR2 from the germline V gene are LGHNA and YNFKEQ. CDR3 nucleotides: TGTGCCAGCAGCCAAGTCGAACATTACACTGAAGCTTTCTTT. This codes for CASSQVEHYTEAFF.

This chain joins TRBV28 and TRBJ1-3, with TRBD1 matching over 11 bases. Trimming at V came to 3 bases and at J to 4 bases, leaving 5 bases not matched to a gene. The CDR3 is 16 amino acids. Germline CDR1 and CDR2: MDHEN and SYDVKM. The CDR3 DNA is TGTGCCAGCAGTTTGACCAGGACAGGGGGCGGAAACACCATATATTTT. Residues: CASSLTRTGGGNTIYF.

The chain has TRBV2 and TRBJ1-2; D remains ambiguous. From germline, CDR1 is SNHLY and CDR2 FYNNEI. This CDR3 is 15 amino acids long. V was shortened by 3 bases and J by 4 bases, with 15 bases between the two germline ends. This chain's CDR3 is CASSDTIGGVYGYTF. In nucleotides, the CDR3 is TGTGCCAGCAGTGATACTATTGGCGGCGTCTATGGCTACACCTTC.

The rearrangement joins TRBV7-2 to TRBJ1-2; 7 bases are shared with TRBD1. V lost 5 bases, J lost 2 bases, and 8 bases stayed unmatched. Germline values: CDR1 SGHTA, CDR2 FQGNSA. The CDR3 extends over 15 amino acids. DNA for the CDR3: TGTGCCAGCAGCGTCCGACAGGGTCAAAACTATGGCTACACCTTC. Translating gives CASSVRQGQNYGYTF.

This clone has just one count. Here the CDR3 DNA reads TGTGCCACCAGCAAGCCCGGGACAGGGGGCTACGAGCAGTACTTC. Amino acids: CATSKPGTGGYEQYF. The J gene is TRBJ2-5, the V gene TRBV15; 11 bases are shared with TRBD1. The DNA end lines up better with TRBJ2-7; the J call may be wrong. The CDR3 loop spans 15 amino acids. Germline V gene sequence: CDR1 LNHNV, CDR2 YYDKDF (reference sequence).